This T cell receptor beta chain was recorded in a study of blood T cells in healthy people across ages. This clonotype was detected a few times. A much larger clonotype is one base distant, so this may be a read error. The second PCR ran about 6 to 11 cycles with a sample-barcoded 5' primer and J-beta primers. Each CDR3 protein gets one entry after TCRdb re-called the 5' RACE reads with MiXCR. The repertoire holds about 590,000 distinct CDR3 sequences, with 25% to 30% as singletons. The germline V and J ends were trimmed by 2 bases and 11 bases, with 12 bases remaining between them. Germline V gene sequence: CDR1 MNHNS, CDR2 SASEGT. The CDR3 contains 12 residues.

The chain recombines TRBV6-1 with TRBJ2-5; maybe TRBD2 (7 bases). Material: blood. The TCR comes from a woman of 80 years or more in good health. The chain's CDR3 is CASSEREGEQYF. The CDR3 DNA follows: TGTGCCAGCAGTGAAAGGGAGGGGGAGCAGTACTTC.